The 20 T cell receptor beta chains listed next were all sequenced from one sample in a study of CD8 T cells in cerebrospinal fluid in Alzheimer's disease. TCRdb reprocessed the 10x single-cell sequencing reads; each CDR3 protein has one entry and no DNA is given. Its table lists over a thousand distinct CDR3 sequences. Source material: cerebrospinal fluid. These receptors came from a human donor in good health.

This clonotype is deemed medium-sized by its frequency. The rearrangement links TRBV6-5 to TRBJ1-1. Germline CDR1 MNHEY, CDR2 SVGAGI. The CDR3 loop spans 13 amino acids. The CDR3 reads CASSYSEVTEAFF.

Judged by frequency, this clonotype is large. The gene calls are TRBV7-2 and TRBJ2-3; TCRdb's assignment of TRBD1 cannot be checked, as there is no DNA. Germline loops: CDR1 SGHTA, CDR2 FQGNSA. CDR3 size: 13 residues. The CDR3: CASSSRRTDTQYF.

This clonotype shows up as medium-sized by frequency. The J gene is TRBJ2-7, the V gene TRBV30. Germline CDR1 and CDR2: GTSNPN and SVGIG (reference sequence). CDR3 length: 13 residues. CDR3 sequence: CAWSWAQSYEQYF.

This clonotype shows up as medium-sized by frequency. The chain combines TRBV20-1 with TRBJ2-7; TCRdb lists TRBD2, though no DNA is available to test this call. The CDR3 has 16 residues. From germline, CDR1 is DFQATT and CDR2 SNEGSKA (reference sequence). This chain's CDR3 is CSARDRLAGQTYEQYF.

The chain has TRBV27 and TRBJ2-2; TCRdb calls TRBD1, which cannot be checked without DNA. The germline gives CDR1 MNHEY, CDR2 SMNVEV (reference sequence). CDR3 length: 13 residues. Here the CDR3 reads CASSSFGGGELFF.

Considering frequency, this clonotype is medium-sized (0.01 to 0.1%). CDR3 sequence reads: CASSQDRAGGYTF. V is TRBV3-1 and J is TRBJ1-2. This CDR3 region has 13 residues. In germline, CDR1 is LGHDT, CDR2 YNNKEL (reference sequence).

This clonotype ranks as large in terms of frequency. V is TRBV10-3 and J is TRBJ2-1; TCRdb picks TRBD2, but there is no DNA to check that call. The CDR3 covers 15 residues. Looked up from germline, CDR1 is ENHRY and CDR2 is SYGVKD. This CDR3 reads CAISEPSRGPLGQFF.

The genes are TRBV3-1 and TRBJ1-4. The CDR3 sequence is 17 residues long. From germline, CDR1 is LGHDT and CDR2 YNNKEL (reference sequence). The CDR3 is CASSHRHVLTTNEKLFF.

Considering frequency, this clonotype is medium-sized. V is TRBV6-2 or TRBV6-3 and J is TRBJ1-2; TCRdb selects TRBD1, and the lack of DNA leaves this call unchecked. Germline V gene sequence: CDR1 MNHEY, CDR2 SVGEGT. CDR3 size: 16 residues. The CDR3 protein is CASSTYRDRILYGYTF.

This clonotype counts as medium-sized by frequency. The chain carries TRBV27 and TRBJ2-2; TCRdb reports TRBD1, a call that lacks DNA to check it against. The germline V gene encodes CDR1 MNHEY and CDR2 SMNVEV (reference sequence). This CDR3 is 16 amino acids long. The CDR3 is CASSLYGGGNTGELFF.

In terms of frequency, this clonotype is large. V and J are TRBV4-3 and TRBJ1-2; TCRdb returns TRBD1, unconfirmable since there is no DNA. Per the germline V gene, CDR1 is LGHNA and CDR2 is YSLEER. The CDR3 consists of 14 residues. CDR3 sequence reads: CASSQDKTGRGYTF.

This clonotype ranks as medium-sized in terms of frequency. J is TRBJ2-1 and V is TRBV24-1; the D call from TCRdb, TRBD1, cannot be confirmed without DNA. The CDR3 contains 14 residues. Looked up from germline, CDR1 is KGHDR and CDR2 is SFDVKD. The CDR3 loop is CATSGPASYNEQFF.

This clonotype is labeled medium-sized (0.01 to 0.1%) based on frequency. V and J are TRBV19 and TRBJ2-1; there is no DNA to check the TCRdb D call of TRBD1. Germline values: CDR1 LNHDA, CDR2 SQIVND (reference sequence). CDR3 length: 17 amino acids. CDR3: CASSIDLGGHSYNEQFF.

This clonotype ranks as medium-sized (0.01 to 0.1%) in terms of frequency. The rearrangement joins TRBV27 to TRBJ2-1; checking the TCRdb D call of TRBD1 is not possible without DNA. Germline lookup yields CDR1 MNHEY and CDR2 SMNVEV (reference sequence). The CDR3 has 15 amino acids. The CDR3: CASSSGQGKYNEQFF.

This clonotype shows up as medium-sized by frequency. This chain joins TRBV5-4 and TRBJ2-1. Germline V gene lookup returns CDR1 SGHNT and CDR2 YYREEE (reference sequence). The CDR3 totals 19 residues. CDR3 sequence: CASQIGSGWQYSKNNEQFF.

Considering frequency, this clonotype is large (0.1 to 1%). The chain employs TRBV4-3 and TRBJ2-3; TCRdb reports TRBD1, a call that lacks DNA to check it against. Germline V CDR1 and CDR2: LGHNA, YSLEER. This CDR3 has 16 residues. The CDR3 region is CASSQDHGRGADTQYF.

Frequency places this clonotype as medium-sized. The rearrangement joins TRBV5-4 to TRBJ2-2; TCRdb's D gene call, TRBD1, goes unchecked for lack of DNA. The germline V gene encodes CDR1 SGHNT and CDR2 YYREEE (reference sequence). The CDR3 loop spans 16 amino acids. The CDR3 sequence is CASSAGGTGVSGELFF.

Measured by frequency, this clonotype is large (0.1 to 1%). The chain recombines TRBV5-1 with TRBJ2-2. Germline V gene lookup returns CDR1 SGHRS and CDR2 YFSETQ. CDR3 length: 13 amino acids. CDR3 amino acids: CASSSVGPGELFF. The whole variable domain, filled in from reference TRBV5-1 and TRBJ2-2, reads KAGVTQTPRYLIKTRGQQVTLSCSPISGHRSVSWYQQTPGQGLQFLFEYFSETQRNKGNFPGRFSGRQFSNSRSEMNVSTLELGDSALYLCASSSVGPGELFFGEGSRLTVL.

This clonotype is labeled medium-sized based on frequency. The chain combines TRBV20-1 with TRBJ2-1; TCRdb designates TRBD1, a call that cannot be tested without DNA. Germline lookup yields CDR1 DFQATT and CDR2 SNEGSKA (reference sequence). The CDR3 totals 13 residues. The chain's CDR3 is CSQNRGQYNEQFF.

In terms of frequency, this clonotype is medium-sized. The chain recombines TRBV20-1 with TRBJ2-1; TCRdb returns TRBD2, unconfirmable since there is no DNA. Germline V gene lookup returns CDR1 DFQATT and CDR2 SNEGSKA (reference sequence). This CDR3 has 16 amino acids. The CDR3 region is CSAQKPSSGIYNEQFF.